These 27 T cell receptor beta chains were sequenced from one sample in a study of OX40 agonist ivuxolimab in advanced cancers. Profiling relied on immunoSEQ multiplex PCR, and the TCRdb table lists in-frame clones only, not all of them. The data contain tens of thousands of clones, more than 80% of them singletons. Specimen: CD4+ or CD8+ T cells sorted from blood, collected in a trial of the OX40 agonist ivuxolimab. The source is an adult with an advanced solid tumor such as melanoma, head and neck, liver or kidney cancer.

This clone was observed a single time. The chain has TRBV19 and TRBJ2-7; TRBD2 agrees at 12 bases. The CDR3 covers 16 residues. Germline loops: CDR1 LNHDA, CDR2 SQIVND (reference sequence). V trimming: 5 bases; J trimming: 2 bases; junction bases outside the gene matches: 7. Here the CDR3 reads CASSRILAGGAYEQYF. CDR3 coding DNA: TGTGCCAGTAGTCGAATCCTAGCGGGAGGGGCCTACGAGCAGTACTTC.

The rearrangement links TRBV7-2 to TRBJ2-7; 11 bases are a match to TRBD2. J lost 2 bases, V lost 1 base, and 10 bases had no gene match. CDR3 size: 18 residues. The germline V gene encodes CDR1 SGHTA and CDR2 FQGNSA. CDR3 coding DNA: TGTGCCAGCAGCTTAGGTTGGGTAGCGGGAGGGATCACCTACGAGCAGTACTTC. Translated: CASSLGWVAGGITYEQYF.

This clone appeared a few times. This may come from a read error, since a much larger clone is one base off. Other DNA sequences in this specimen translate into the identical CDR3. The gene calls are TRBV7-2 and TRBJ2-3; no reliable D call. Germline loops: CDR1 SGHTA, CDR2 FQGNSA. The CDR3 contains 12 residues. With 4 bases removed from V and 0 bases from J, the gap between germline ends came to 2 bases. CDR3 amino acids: CASSSSTDTQYF. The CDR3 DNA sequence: TGTGCCAGCAGCTCCAGCACAGATACGCAGTATTTT. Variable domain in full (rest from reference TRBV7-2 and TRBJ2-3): GAGVSQSPSNKVTEKGKDVELRCDPISGHTALYWYRQSLGQGLEFLIYFQGNSAPDKSGLPSDRFSAERTGGSVSTLTIQRTQQEDSAVYLCASSSSTDTQYFGPGTRLTVL.

The CDR3 region is CASSLDFASYEQYF. The CDR3 nucleotides read TGTGCCAGCAGCCTGGACTTCGCATCCTACGAGCAGTACTTC. The chain combines TRBV7-2 with TRBJ2-7; D is perhaps TRBD2 (5 bases). From germline, CDR1 is SGHTA and CDR2 FQGNSA. V was pared by 5 bases and J by 1 base, with 12 bases between. The CDR3 extends over 14 amino acids.

The CDR3 reads CASSPIQADSNQPQHF. CDR3 coding DNA: TGTGCCAGCAGTCCGATACAGGCGGATAGCAATCAGCCCCAGCATTTT. The chain uses TRBV28 and TRBJ1-5; D may be TRBD1 (5 bases). Trimming removed 5 bases at V and 0 bases at J, with 14 bases between. Germline CDR1 MDHEN, CDR2 SYDVKM. The CDR3 is 16 amino acids.

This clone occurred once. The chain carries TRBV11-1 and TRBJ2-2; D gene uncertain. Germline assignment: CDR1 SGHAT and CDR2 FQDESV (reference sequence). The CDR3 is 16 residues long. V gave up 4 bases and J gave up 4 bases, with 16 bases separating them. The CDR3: CASSSPRRTSTGELFF. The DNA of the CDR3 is TGTGCCAGCAGCTCTCCTCGTCGGACGAGCACCGGGGAGCTGTTTTTT.

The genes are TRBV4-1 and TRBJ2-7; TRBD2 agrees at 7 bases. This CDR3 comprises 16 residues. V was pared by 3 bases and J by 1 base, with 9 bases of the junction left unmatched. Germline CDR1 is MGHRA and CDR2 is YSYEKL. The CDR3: CASSQDAGVGSYEQYF. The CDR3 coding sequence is TGCGCCAGCAGCCAGGACGCGGGGGTTGGTTCCTACGAGCAGTACTTC.

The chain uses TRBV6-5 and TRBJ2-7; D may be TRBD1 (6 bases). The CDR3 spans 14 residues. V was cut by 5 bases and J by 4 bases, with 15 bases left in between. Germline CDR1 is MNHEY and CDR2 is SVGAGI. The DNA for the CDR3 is TGTGCCAGCAGTAGAGCAACAGGGATGTACGAGCAGTACTTC. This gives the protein CASSRATGMYEQYF.

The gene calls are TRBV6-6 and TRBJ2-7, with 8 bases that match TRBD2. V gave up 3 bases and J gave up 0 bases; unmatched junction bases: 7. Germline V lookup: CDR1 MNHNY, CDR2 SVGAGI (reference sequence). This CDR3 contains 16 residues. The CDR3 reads CASSYSPAGGSYEQYF. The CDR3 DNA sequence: TGTGCCAGCAGTTATTCTCCGGCGGGAGGCTCCTACGAGCAGTACTTC.

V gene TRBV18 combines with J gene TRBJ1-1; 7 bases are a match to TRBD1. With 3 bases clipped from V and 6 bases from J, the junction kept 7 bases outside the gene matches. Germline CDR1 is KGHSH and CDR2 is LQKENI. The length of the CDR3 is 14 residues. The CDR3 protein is CASSPTGFVAEAFF. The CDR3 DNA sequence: TGTGCCAGCTCACCGACAGGGTTTGTCGCTGAAGCTTTCTTT.

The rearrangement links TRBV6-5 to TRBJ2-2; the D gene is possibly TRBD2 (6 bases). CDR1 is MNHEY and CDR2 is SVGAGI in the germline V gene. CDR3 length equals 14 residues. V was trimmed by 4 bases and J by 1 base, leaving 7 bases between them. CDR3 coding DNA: TGTGCCAGCAGTTCGACTAGGAACACCGGGGAGCTGTTTTTT. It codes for CASSSTRNTGELFF.

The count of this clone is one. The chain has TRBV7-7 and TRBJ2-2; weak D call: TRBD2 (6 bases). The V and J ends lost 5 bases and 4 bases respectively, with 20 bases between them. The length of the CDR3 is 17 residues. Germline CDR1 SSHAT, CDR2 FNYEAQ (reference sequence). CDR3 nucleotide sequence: TGTGCCAGCAGCGAATCGACAGCGTCGGGGGTCACCGGGGAGCTGTTTTTT. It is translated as CASSESTASGVTGELFF.

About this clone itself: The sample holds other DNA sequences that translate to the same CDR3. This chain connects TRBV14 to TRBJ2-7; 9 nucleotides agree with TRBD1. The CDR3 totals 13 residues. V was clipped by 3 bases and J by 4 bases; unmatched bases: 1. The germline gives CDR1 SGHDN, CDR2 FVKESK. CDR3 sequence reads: CASSQGTGYEQYF. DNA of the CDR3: TGTGCCAGCAGCCAGGGGACAGGGTACGAGCAGTACTTC. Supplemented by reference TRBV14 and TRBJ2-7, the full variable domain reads EAGVTQFPSHSVIEKGQTVTLRCDPISGHDNLYWYRRVMGKEIKFLLHFVKESKQDESGMPNNRFLAERTGGTYSTLKVQPAELEDSGVYFCASSQGTGYEQYFGPGTRLTVT.

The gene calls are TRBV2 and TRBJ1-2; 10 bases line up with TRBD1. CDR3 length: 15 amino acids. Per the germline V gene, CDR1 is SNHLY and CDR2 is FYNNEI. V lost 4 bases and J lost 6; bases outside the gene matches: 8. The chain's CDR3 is CASSVSDRGLHGYTF. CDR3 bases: TGTGCCAGCAGTGTAAGCGACAGGGGGCTTCATGGCTACACCTTC.

In DNA form, the CDR3 reads TGTGCCAGCGGCTCGGGTCTTCAGTACACTGAAGCTTTCTTT. The encoded protein is CASGSGLQYTEAFF. The chain carries TRBV28 and TRBJ1-1; D is uncertain. The CDR3 contains 14 residues. Germline V gene data show CDR1 as MDHEN and CDR2 as SYDVKM. The germline V and J ends were trimmed by 8 bases and 3 bases, with 16 bases remaining between them. Supplemented by reference TRBV28 and TRBJ1-1, the full variable domain reads DVKVTQSSRYLVKRTGEKVFLECVQDMDHENMFWYRQDPGLGLRLIYFSYDVKMKEKGDIPEGYSVSREKKERFSLILESASTNQTSMYLCASGSGLQYTEAFFGQGTRLTVV.

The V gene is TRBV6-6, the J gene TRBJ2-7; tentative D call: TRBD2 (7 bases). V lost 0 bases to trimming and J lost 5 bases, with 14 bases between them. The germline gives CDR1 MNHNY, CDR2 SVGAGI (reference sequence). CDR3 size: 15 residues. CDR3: CASSYSGGLGDEQYF. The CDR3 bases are TGTGCCAGCAGTTACTCGGGGGGGCTGGGCGACGAGCAGTACTTC.

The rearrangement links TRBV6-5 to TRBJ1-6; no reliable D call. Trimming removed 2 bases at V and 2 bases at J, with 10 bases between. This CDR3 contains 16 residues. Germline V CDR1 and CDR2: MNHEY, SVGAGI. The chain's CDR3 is CASSYRRPAYNSPLHF. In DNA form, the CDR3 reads TGTGCCAGCAGTTACCGGAGGCCGGCCTATAATTCACCCCTCCACTTT.

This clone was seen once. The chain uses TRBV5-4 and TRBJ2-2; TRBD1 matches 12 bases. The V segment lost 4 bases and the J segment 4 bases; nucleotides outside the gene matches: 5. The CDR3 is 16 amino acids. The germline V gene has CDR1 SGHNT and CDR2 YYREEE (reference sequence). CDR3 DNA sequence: TGTGCCAGCAGCGTGGGACAGGGGGCTGGCACCGGGGAGCTGTTTTTT. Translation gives CASSVGQGAGTGELFF.

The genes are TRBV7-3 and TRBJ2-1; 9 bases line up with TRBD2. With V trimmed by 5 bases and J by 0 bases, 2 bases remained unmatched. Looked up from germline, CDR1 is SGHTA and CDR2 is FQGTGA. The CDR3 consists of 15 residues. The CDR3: CASSLSGSSYNEQFF. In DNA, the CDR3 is TGTGCCAGCAGCCTTAGCGGGAGCTCCTACAATGAGCAGTTCTTC.

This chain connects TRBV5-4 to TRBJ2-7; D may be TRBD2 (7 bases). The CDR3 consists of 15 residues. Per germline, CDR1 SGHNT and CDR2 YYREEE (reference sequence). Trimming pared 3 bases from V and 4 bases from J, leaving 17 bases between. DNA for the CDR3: TGTGCCAGCAGCTCACAGGGCCGGGGGGAATACGAGCAGTACTTC. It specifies CASSSQGRGEYEQYF.

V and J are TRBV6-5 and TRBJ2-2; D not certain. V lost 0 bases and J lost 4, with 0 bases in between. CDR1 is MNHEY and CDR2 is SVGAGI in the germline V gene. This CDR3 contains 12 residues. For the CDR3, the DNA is TGTGCCAGCAGTTACTCCACCGGGGAGCTGTTTTTT. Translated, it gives CASSYSTGELFF.

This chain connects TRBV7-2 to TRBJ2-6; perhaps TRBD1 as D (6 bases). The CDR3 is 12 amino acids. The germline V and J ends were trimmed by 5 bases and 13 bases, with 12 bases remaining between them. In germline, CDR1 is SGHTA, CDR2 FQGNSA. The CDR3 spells CASSPGTFVLTF. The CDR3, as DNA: TGTGCCAGCAGCCCGGGGACATTTGTCCTGACTTTC.

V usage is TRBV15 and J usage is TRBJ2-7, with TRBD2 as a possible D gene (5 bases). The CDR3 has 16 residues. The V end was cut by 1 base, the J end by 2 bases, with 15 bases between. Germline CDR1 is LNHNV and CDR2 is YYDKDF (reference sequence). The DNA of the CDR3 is TGTGCCACCAGCAGAGTGGCGGCGGGTGCCGCCTACGAGCAGTACTTC. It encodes CATSRVAAGAAYEQYF.

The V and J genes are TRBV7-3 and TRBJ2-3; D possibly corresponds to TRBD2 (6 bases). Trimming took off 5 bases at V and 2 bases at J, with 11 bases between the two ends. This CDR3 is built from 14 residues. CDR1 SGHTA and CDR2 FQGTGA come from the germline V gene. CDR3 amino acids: CASSLGTLTDTQYF. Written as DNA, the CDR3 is TGTGCCAGCAGCCTCGGGACTCTCACAGATACGCAGTATTTT.

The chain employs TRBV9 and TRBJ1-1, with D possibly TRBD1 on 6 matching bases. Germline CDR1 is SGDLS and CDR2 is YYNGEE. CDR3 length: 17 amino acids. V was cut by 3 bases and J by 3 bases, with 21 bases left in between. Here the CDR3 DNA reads TGTGCCAGCAGCGACCCCCGGGGGGCGATTCCGGACACTGAAGCTTTCTTT. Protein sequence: CASSDPRGAIPDTEAFF. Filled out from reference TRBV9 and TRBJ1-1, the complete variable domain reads DSGVTQTPKHLITATGQRVTLRCSPRSGDLSVYWYQQSLDQGLQFLIQYYNGEERAKGNILERFSAQQFPDLHSELNLSSLELGDSALYFCASSDPRGAIPDTEAFFGQGTRLTVV.

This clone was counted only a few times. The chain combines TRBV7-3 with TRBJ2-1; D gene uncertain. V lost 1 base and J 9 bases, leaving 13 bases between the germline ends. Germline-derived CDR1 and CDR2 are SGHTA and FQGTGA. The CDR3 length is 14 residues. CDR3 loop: CASSLRPPSFEQFF. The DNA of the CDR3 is TGTGCCAGCAGCTTAAGGCCGCCGTCATTTGAGCAGTTCTTC.

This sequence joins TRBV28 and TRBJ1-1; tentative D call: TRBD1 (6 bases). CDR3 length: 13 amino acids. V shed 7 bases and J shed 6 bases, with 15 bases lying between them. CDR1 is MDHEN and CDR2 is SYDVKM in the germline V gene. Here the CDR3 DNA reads TGTGCCAGCACGGAGGGGGGGAGGGCTGAAGCTTTCTTT. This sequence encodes CASTEGGRAEAFF.